This TCR beta chain stems from a study of T cell repertoires in cytomegalovirus infection. At the level of the study: The public TCR beta signatures pointed to both CMV infection and matching HLA type.

Study-level points and caveats: Summed frequency of shared TCR beta families picked out CMV carriers who also had the relevant HLA. CMV-specific HLA-C-restricted TCR beta clonotypes dominated the ex vivo response.

The CDR3 loop spans 16 amino acids. V was pared by 5 bases and J by 0 bases, with 10 bases of the junction left unmatched. Germline V gene lookup returns CDR1 SGDLS and CDR2 YYNGEE. MiXCR, applied by TCRdb to the reads, yields one record per CDR3 protein. The table lists about 260,000 distinct CDR3 sequences, about 13% of them singletons. In regard to this clonotype: Its antigen is currently unknown.

What was sequenced was PBMCs. This clonotype was sampled from a human donor in good health (CMV status not recorded). Some clones in this sample may be carry-over from other donors' samples. The rearrangement joins TRBV9 to TRBJ1-1, with 7 positions matching TRBD1. CDR3 nucleotides: TGTGCCAGCAGGAGTGGGACAGAAAACATGAACACTGAAGCTTTCTTT. Translation gives CASRSGTENMNTEAFF. Combining the CDR3 with reference TRBV9 and TRBJ1-1 gives the whole variable domain DSGVTQTPKHLITATGQRVTLRCSPRSGDLSVYWYQQSLDQGLQFLIQYYNGEERAKGNILERFSAQQFPDLHSELNLSSLELGDSALYFCASRSGTENMNTEAFFGQGTRLTVV.